This T cell receptor (beta chain) emerged from a study of beta chain features in type 1 diabetes. Turning to the study itself: Patient and healthy donor groups were alike in age, gender and cell yields. Overall study findings and caveats: It was among patients, rather than healthy donors, that naive, central memory and Treg TCRB repertoires appeared more similar. In cDNA sequencing, cells with high TCR expression could be over-represented.

Every isolated RNA sample was fully reverse transcribed, so sequencing captured expressed TCRB transcripts. Clones were read by immunoSEQ multiplex PCR, and TCRdb kept only the in-frame ones, dropping some. Of more than 300,000 clones detected, roughly 15% appear once; the ten largest clones hold 0.019%. This clone has a handful of counts. The antigen remains unidentified. The TCR comes from a woman in her late teens or twenties in good health. The sample comprised naive CD4+ T cells from blood.

This chain's CDR3 is CASSFGQSGANVLTF. The CDR3, as DNA: TGTGCCAGCAGCTTTGGACAGTCTGGGGCCAACGTCCTGACTTTC. V usage is TRBV7-2 and J usage is TRBJ2-6; D might be TRBD1 (6 bases). This CDR3 spans 15 amino acids. The germline V gene encodes CDR1 SGHTA and CDR2 FQGNSA. The ends were cut back, 3 bases at V and 1 base at J, with 7 bases in the middle.